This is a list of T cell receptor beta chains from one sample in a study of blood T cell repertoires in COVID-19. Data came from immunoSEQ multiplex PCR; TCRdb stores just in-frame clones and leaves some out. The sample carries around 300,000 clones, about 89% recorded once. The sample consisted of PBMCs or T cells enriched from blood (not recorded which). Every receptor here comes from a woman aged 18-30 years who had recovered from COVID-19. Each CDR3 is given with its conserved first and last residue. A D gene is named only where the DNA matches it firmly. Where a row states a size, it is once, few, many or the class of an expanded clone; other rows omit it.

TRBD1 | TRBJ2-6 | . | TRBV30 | CAWTVETGDSGANVLTF | TGTGCCTGGACCGTAGAGACAGGGGACTCTGGGGCCAACGTCCTGACTTTC
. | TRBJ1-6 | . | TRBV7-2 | CASSLIQSPLHF | TGTGCCAGCAGCCTTATCCAGTCACCCCTCCACTTT
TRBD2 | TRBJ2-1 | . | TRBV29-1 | CSVEAPERGGMYNEQFF | TGCAGCGTTGAGGCTCCAGAGCGGGGGGGAATGTACAATGAGCAGTTCTTC
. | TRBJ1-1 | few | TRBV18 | CASSPFSTQGFAFF | TGTGCCAGCTCACCATTCTCCACCCAGGGGTTTGCTTTCTTT
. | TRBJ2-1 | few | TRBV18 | CASSPPRVGSSYNEQFF | TGTGCCAGCTCACCGCCCCGGGTTGGGAGCTCCTACAATGAGCAGTTCTTC
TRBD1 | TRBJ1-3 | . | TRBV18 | CASSFGQGTGNTIYF | TGTGCCAGCTCTTTCGGACAGGGGACTGGAAACACCATATATTTT
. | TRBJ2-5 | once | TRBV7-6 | CASSLVAAGETQYF | TGTGCCAGCAGCTTAGTAGCGGCGGGAGAGACCCAGTACTTC
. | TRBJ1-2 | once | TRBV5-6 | CASSEATLYGYTF | TGTGCCAGCAGCGAAGCAACCCTCTATGGCTACACCTTC
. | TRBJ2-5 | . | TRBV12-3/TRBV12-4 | CASSLARAETQYF | TGTGCCAGCAGTTTAGCCAGGGCCGAGACCCAGTACTTC
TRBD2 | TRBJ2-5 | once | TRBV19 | CASSIDLAGVGQETQYF | TGTGCCAGTAGTATAGATCTGGCGGGAGTGGGGCAAGAGACCCAGTACTTC
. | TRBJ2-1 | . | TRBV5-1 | CASSLVRTNNYYANEQFF | TGCGCCAGCAGCTTGGTCCGGACTAACAACTACTACGCCAATGAGCAGTTCTTC
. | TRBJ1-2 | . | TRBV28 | CASSAVDSLKPNYGYTF | TGTGCCAGCAGTGCCGTCGACAGCCTCAAACCGAACTATGGCTACACCTTC
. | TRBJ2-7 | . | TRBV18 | CASSPPGDEQYF | TGTGCCAGCTCACCGCCAGGGGACGAGCAGTACTTC
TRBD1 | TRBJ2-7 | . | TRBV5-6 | CASSLASGGNYEQYF | TGTGCCAGCAGCTTGGCTTCAGGGGGCAACTACGAGCAGTACTTC
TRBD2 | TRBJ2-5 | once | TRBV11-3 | CASSFVAGGPVETQYF | TGTGCCAGCAGCTTTGTTGCGGGGGGGCCTGTAGAGACCCAGTACTTC
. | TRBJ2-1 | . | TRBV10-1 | CASSESLRGSASSYNEQFF | TGCGCCAGCAGTGAATCCCTCCGAGGTAGCGCTAGCTCCTACAATGAGCAGTTCTTC
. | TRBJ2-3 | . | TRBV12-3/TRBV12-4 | CASSDLDTQYF | TGTGCCAGCAGCGACTTAGATACGCAGTATTTT
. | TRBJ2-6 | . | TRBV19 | CASTPMTGGSGANVLTF | TGTGCCAGTACCCCAATGACAGGAGGATCTGGGGCCAACGTCCTGACTTTC
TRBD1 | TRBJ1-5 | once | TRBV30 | CAWSGRTGGNQPQHF | TGTGCCTGGAGTGGTAGGACAGGGGGCAATCAGCCCCAGCATTTT
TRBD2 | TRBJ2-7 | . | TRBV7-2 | CASSRSSGSSYEQYF | TGTGCCAGCAGTCGCTCTAGCGGAAGCTCCTACGAGCAGTACTTC
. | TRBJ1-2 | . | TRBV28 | CASSLQQNDGYTF | TGTGCCAGCAGTTTACAACAGAATGATGGCTACACCTTC
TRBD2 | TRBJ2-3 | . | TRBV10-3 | CAISPRGGGETDTQYF | TGTGCCATCAGTCCCCGGGGCGGGGGGGAGACAGATACGCAGTATTTT
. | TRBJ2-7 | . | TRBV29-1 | CSVDGGTTYEQYF | TGCAGCGTTGATGGGGGGACCACCTACGAGCAGTACTTC
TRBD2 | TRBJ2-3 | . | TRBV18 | CASSRTSGLSTDTQYF | TGTGCCAGCTCGAGGACTAGCGGGCTTAGCACAGATACGCAGTATTTT
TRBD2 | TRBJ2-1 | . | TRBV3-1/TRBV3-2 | CASSQASGVAGRSYNEQFF | TGTGCCAGCAGCCAAGCATCCGGTGTAGCGGGCCGCTCCTACAATGAGCAGTTCTTC
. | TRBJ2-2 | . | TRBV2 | CASSVLLNTGELFF | TGTGCCAGCAGTGTGCTTCTAAACACCGGGGAGCTGTTTTTT
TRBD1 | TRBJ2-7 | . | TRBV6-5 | CASSPWTGRSYEQYF | TGTGCCAGCAGTCCATGGACAGGGCGCTCCTACGAGCAGTACTTC
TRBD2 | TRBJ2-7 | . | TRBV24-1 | CATSDRAGGLDEQYF | TGTGCCACCAGTGATAGAGCGGGAGGGCTCGACGAGCAGTACTTC
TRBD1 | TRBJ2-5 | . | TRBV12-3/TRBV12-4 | CASSLAGGETQYF | TGTGCCAGCAGTTTAGCAGGGGGCGAGACCCAGTACTTC
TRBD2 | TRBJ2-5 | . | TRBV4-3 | CASSPGTSLWETQYF | TGCGCCAGCAGCCCGGGGACTAGTCTTTGGGAGACCCAGTACTTC
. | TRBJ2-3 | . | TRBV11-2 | CASSFGQPTSTDTQYF | TGTGCCAGCAGCTTCGGACAGCCTACTAGCACAGATACGCAGTATTTT
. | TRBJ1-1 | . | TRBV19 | CASSHYDWNTEAFF | TGTGCCAGTAGTCATTATGACTGGAACACTGAAGCTTTCTTT
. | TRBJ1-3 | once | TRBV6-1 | CASSEWSNSGNTIYF | TGTGCCAGCAGTGAATGGTCTAACTCTGGAAACACCATATATTTT
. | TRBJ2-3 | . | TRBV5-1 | CASSLDGTSTDTQYF | TGCGCCAGCAGCTTGGATGGGACTAGCACAGATACGCAGTATTTT
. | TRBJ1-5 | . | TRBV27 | CASSTQDQPQHF | TGTGCCAGCAGCACACAGGATCAGCCCCAGCATTTT
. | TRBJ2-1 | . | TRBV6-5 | CASTLLGPNEQFF | TGTGCCAGCACTTTACTGGGCCCGAATGAGCAGTTCTTC
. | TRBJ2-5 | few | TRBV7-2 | CASSLPSSETQYF | TGTGCCAGCAGCTTACCTAGCTCAGAGACCCAGTACTTC
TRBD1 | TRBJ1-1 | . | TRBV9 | CASSVGLGDSAFF | TGTGCCAGCAGCGTAGGGTTGGGGGACAGTGCTTTCTTT
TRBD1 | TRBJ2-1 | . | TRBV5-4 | CASSLGGTGAYNEQFF | TGTGCCAGCAGCTTGGGTGGGACAGGGGCATACAATGAGCAGTTCTTC
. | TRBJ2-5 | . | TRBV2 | CATLRDFRGETQYF | TGTGCCACCCTCCGGGACTTCCGTGGAGAGACCCAGTACTTC
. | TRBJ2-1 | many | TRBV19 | CASSLYNEQFF | TGTGCCAGTAGTCTTTACAATGAGCAGTTCTTC
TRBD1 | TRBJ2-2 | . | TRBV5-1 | CASSTPQGATGELFF | TGCGCCAGCAGCACCCCACAGGGGGCCACCGGGGAGCTGTTTTTT
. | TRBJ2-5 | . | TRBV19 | CASSTDLEETQYF | TGTGCCAGTAGTACCGATCTAGAGGAGACCCAGTACTTC
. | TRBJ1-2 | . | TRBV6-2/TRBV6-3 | CASSFRLANYGYTF | TGTGCCAGCAGTTTCCGGTTAGCTAACTATGGCTACACCTTC
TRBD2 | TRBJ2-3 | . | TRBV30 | CAFLLESLAGGLTDTQYF | TGTGCCTTCCTTCTAGAGTCGCTAGCGGGGGGGCTGACAGATACGCAGTATTTT
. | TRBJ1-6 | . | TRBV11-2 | CASSLGGGSGLSPLHF | TGTGCCAGCAGCTTAGGAGGGGGTTCCGGACTTTCACCCCTCCACTTT
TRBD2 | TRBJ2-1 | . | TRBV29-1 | CSVEASEKWTSGRYNEQFF | TGCAGCGTTGAAGCAAGCGAAAAGTGGACTAGCGGACGGTACAATGAGCAGTTCTTC
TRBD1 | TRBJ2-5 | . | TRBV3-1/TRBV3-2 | CASSKTGMETQYF | TGTGCCAGCAGCAAGACAGGGATGGAGACCCAGTACTTC
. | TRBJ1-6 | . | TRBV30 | CAWSPGLSGSPLHF | TGTGCCTGGAGTCCGGGACTGTCTGGTTCACCCCTCCACTTT
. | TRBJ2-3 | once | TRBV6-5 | CASRRGFTDTQYF | TGTGCCAGCAGGAGGGGGTTCACAGATACGCAGTATTTT
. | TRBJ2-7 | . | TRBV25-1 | CASSEPTSYEQYF | TGTGCCAGCAGTGAGCCGACTTCCTACGAGCAGTACTTC
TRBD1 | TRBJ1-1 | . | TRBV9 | CASSEGTGGNTEAFF | TGTGCCAGCAGCGAGGGGACAGGGGGGAACACTGAAGCTTTCTTT
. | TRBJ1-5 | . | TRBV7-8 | CASSSGGRNNQPQHF | TGTGCCAGCAGCTCTGGGGGCAGAAACAATCAGCCCCAGCATTTT
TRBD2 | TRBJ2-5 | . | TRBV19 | CASSISLGGTNQETQYF | TGTGCCAGTAGTATTTCCCTGGGGGGGACGAACCAAGAGACCCAGTACTTC
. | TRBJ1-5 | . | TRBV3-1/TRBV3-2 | CASSQAFPNQPQHF | TGTGCCAGCAGCCAAGCGTTCCCTAATCAGCCCCAGCATTTT
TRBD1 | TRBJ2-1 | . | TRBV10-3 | CVSSGQGALGHEQFF | TGTGTCTCGTCGGGACAGGGGGCCCTCGGGCATGAGCAGTTCTTC
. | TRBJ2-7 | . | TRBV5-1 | CASSPGYEQYF | TGCGCCAGCAGTCCGGGGTACGAGCAGTACTTC